The source of this TCR beta chain is a study of long-term antiretroviral therapy in people with HIV. Trimming stripped 1 base from V and 3 bases from J, with 10 bases between. The CDR3 runs 14 residues. CDR1 is SGHVS, CDR2 FNYEAQ, per germline. The assay, immunoSEQ v3.0, was run at survey level. The protocol was immunoSEQ multiplex PCR, while the TCRdb copy is restricted to in-frame clones and leaves out a portion. The table lists around 11,000 clones, around 80% of them singletons. The input for sequencing was unsorted PBMCs, taken 1.8 years after starting antiretroviral therapy. The chain links TRBV7-6 to TRBJ2-7; no firm D call. The clonotype comes from a man aged 35 to 55 with HIV. The CDR3 DNA follows: TGTGCCAGCAGCTTAGGAGGAGTCAGCTACGAGCAGTACTTC. Translating it yields CASSLGGVSYEQYF.